The next 5 T cell receptor beta chains were all read from a single sample in a study of shared clonotypes between healthy human individuals. Sequencing was performed with immunoSEQ multiplex PCR; in TCRdb, only in-frame clones are kept and a portion is missing. The sample yields around 2.5 million clones, approximately 93% seen once. Material: naive CD4+ T cells from PBMCs. Subset reported: CD45RA+ positively selected. These receptors were collected from a man aged 18 to 35 in good health. Some clones in this sample may be carry-over from other donors' samples.

V is TRBV4-2 and J is TRBJ2-1, with D perhaps given as TRBD1 or TRBD2 (5 bases each). The V end was cut by 0 bases, the J end by 5 bases, with 23 bases between. The CDR3 extends over 19 amino acids. Germline-derived CDR1 and CDR2 are LGHNA and YNFKEQ. CDR3 DNA sequence: TGTGCCAGCAGCCAAGATAATCGGGACGTTTGGTGGAGAAACAATGAGCAGTTCTTC. Translation gives CASSQDNRDVWWRNNEQFF.

The gene calls are TRBV19 and TRBJ1-5, with 10 positions matching TRBD1. The CDR3 has 18 residues. Looked up from germline, CDR1 is LNHDA and CDR2 is SQIVND (reference sequence). V was clipped by 6 bases and J by 2 bases; unmatched bases: 13. CDR3 bases: TGTGCCAGTAGGAACCGGGACAGGGGATTATTCGGCAATCAGCCCCAGCATTTT. Translating it yields CASRNRDRGLFGNQPQHF.

The J gene is TRBJ1-5, the V gene TRBV28; D possibly corresponds to TRBD1 (6 bases). This CDR3 spans 18 amino acids. Germline V gene lookup returns CDR1 MDHEN and CDR2 SYDVKM. V lost 5 bases to trimming and J lost 3 bases, with 23 bases between them. The CDR3, as DNA: TGTGCCAGCAGTCCGACCCCCCACAGGGATGGTTACAATCAGCCCCAGCATTTT. The encoded protein is CASSPTPHRDGYNQPQHF.

The V gene is TRBV18, the J gene TRBJ2-5; D uncertain. CDR3 length: 16 residues. The germline gives CDR1 KGHSH, CDR2 LQKENI. The V gene lost 2 bases and the J gene lost 2 bases, with 15 bases spanning the gap. CDR3 amino acids: CASSPGTLAAQETQYF. The CDR3 region has the DNA TGTGCCAGCTCACCAGGTACCTTGGCGGCGCAAGAGACCCAGTACTTC.

The chain links TRBV30 to TRBJ2-5, with 10 bases lining up with TRBD1. Germline V gene lookup returns CDR1 GTSNPN and CDR2 SVGIG (reference sequence). Losses at the gene ends were 4 bases for V and 4 bases for J; bases not matched to a gene: 3. The CDR3 sequence is 13 residues long. CDR3 loop: CAWMTGGRETQYF. The DNA for the CDR3 is TGTGCCTGGATGACAGGGGGCCGAGAGACCCAGTACTTC.